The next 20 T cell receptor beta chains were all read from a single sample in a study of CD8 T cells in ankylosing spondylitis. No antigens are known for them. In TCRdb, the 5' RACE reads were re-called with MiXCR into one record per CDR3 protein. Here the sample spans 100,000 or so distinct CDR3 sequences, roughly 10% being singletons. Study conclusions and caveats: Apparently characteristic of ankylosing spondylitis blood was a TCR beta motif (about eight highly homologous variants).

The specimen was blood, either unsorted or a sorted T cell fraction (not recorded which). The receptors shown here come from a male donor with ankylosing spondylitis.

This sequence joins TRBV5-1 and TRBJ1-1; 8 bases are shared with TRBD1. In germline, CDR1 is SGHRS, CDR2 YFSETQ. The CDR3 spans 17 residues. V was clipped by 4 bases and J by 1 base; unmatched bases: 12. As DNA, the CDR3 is TGCGCCAGCAGCACCAAAAGACAGGGGCCACAGAACACTGAAGCTTTCTTT. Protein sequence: CASSTKRQGPQNTEAFF.

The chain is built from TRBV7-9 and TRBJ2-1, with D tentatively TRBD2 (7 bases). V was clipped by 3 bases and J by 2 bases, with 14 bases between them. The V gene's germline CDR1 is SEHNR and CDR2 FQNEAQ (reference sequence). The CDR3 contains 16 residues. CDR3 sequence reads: CASSFRRGGPYNEQFF. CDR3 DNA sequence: TGTGCCAGCAGCTTTCGAAGGGGGGGACCCTACAATGAGCAGTTCTTC.

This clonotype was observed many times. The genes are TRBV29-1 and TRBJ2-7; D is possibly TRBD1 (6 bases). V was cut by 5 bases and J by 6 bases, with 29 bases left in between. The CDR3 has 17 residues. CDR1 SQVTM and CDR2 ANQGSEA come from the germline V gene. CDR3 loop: CSVLRQTGTSGPGEQYV. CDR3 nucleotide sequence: TGCAGCGTTTTGCGTCAGACCGGGACAAGTGGCCCGGGCGAGCAGTACGTC.

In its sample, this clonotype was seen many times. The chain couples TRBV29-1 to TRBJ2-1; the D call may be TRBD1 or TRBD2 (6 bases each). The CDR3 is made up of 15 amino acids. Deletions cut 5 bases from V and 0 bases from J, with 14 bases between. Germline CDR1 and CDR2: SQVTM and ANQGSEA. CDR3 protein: CSVNGGVDSYNEQFF. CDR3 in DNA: TGCAGCGTTAACGGGGGCGTGGACTCCTACAATGAGCAGTTCTTC.

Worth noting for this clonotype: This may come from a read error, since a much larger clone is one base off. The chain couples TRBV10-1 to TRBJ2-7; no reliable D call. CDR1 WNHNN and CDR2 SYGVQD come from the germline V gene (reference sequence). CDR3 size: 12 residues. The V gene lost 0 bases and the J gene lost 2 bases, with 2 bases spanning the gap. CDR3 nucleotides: TGCGCCAGCAGTGAGTCCCCCTACGAGCAGTACTTC. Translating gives CASSESPYEQYF.

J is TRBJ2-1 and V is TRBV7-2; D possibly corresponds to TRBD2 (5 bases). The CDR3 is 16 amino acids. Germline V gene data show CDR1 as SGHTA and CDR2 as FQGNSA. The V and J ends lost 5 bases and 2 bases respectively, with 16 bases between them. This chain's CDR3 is CASSPAIGLTYNEQFF. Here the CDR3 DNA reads TGTGCCAGCAGCCCGGCCATCGGACTGACCTACAATGAGCAGTTCTTC.

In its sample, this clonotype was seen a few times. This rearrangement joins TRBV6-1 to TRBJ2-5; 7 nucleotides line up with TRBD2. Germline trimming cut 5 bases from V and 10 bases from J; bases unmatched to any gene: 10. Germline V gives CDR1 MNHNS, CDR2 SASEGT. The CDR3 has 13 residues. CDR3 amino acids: CASSTGTTVSQYF. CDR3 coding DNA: TGTGCCAGCAGTACCGGGACTACAGTCAGCCAGTACTTC.

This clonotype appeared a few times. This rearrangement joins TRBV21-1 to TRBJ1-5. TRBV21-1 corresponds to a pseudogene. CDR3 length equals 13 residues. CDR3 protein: CASSTGSNQPQHF. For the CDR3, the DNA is TGTGCCAGCAGCACTGGGAGCAATCAGCCCCAGCATTTT.

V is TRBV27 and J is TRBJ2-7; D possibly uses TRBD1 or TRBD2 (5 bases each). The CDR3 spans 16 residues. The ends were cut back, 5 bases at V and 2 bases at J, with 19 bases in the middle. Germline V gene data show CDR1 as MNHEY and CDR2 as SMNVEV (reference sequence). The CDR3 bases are TGTGCCAGCAGTCCCTCCGTGGGGGAGAGTGCCTACGAGCAGTACTTC. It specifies CASSPSVGESAYEQYF.

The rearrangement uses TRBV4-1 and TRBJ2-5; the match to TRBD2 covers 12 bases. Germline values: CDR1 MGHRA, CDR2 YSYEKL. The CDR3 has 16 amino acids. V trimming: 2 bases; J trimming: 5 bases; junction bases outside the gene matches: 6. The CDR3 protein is CASSQILAGGGETQYF. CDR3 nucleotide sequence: TGCGCCAGCAGCCAAATACTAGCGGGAGGCGGGGAGACCCAGTACTTC.

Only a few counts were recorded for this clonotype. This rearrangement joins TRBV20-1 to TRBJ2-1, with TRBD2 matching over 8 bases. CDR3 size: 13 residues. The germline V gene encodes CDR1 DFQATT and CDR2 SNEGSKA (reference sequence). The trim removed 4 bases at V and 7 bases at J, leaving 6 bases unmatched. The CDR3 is CSATGGRKNEQFF. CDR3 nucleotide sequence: TGCAGTGCTACCGGCGGGAGGAAGAATGAGCAGTTCTTC.

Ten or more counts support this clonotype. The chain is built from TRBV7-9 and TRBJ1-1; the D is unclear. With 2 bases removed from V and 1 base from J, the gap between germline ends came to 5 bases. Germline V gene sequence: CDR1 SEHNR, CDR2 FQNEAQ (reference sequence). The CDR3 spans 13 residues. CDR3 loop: CASSLITNTEAFF. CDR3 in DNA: TGTGCCAGCAGCTTAATAACGAACACTGAAGCTTTCTTT. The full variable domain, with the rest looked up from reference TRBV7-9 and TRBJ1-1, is DTGVSQNPRHKITKRGQNVTFRCDPISEHNRLYWYRQTLGQGPEFLTYFQNEAQLEKSRLLSDRFSAERPKGSFSTLEIQRTEQGDSAMYLCASSLITNTEAFFGQGTRLTVV.

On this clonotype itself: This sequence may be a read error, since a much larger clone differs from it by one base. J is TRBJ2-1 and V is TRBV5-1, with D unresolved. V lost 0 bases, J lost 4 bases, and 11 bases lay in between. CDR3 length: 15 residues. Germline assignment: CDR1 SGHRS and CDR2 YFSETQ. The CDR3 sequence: CASSLVWYRYNEQFF. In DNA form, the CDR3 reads TGCGCCAGCAGCTTGGTTTGGTACCGATACAATGAGCAGTTCTTC. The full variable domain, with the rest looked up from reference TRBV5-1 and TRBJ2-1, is KAGVTQTPRYLIKTRGQQVTLSCSPISGHRSVSWYQQTPGQGLQFLFEYFSETQRNKGNFPGRFSGRQFSNSRSEMNVSTLELGDSALYLCASSLVWYRYNEQFFGPGTRLTVL.

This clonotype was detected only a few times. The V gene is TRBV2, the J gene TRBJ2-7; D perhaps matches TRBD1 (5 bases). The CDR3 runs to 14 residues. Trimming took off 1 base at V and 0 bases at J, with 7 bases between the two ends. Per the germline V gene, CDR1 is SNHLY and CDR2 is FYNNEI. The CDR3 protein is CASSEGGHSYEQYF. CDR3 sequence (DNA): TGTGCCAGCAGTGAAGGTGGACACTCCTACGAGCAGTACTTC.

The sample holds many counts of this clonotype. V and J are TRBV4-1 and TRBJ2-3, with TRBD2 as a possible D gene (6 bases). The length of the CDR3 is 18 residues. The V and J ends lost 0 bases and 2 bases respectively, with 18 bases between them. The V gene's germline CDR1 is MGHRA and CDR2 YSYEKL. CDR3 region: CASSQDVYGSGPTDTQYF. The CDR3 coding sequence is TGCGCCAGCAGCCAAGACGTTTATGGTAGCGGCCCCACAGATACGCAGTATTTT.

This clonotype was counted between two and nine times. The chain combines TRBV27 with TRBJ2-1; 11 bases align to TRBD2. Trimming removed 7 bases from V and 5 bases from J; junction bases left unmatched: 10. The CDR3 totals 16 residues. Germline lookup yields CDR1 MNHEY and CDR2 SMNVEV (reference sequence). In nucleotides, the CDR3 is TGTGCCAGCACTACTACTAGCGGGAGATGGCACAATGAGCAGTTCTTC. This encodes CASTTTSGRWHNEQFF.

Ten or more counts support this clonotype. CDR3 nucleotides: TGTGCCAGCAGCCAAGGCGGTGAAAACACTGAAGCTTTCTTT. Encoded protein: CASSQGGENTEAFF. The chain links TRBV4-2 to TRBJ1-1, with D unresolved. Trimming took 1 base from V and 2 from J, leaving 8 bases between them. Per the germline V gene, CDR1 is LGHNA and CDR2 is YNFKEQ. The CDR3 runs 14 residues.

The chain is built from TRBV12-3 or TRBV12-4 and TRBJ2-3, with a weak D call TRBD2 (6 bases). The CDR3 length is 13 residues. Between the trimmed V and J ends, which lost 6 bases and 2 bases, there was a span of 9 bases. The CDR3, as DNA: TGTGCCAGCAGGAGCGGGTTCACAGATACGCAGTATTTT. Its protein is CASRSGFTDTQYF.

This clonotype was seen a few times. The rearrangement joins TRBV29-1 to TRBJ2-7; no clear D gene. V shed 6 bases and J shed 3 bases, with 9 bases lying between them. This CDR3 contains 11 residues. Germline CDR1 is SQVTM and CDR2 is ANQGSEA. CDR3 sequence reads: CSVADGYEQYF. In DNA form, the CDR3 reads TGCAGCGTGGCGGACGGCTACGAGCAGTACTTC.

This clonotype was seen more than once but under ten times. CDR3 sequence: CATSGTGGRQPQHF. Here the CDR3 DNA reads TGTGCCACCAGCGGGACAGGGGGCAGACAGCCCCAGCATTTT. The rearrangement uses TRBV24-1 and TRBJ1-5, with 12 bases fitting TRBD1. With 7 bases clipped from V and 7 bases from J, the junction kept 4 bases outside the gene matches. Germline-derived CDR1 and CDR2 are KGHDR and SFDVKD. The CDR3 covers 14 residues.